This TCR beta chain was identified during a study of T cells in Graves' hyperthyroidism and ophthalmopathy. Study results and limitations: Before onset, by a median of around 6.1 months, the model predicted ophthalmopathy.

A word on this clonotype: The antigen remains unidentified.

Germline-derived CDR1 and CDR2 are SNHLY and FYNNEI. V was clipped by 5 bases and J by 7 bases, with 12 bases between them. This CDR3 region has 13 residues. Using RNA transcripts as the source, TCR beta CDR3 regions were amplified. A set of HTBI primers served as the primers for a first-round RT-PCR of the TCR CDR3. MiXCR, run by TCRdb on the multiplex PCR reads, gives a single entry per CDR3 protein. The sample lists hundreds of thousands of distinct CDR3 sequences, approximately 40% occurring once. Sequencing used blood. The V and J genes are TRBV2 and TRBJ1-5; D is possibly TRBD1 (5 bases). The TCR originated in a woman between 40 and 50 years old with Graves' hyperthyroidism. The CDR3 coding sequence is TGTGCCAGCAGTTCGGGGGATAAGCAGCCCCAGCATTTT. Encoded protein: CASSSGDKQPQHF.